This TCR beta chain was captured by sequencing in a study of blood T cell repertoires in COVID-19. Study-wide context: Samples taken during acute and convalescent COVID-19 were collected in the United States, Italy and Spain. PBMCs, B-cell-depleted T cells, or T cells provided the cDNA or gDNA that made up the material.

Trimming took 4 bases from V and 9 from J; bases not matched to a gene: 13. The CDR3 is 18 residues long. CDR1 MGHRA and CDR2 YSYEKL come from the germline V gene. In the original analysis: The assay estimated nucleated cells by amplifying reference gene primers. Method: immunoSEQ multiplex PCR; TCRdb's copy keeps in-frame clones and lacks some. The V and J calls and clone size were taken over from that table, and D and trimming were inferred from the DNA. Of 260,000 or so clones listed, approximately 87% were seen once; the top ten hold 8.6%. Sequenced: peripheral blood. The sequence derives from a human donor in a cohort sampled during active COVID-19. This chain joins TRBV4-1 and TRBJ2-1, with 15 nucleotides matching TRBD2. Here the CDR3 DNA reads TGCGCCAGCAGCCCATGGACTAGCGGGGGGGCGCGTTCGGGTGAGCAGTTCTTC. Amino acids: CASSPWTSGGARSGEQFF.